This T cell receptor beta chain derives from a study of patients and donors after allogeneic stem cell transplantation. Via MiXCR, TCRdb re-called the RT-PCR reads, giving one row per CDR3 protein. The sample shows approximately 150,000 distinct CDR3 sequences, about 24% of them seen only once. The CDR3 runs 16 residues. The V gene's germline CDR1 is SGHTA and CDR2 FQGNSA. The V end lost 2 bases, the J end lost 2 bases, and 14 bases lay between the germline ends. This clonotype was sampled from a human donor who was either an allogeneic HSCT recipient or a stem cell or donor lymphocyte infusion donor (not recorded which). It is not recorded whose cells these are; they may come from a transplant donor. The genes are TRBV7-2 and TRBJ2-3, with D possibly being TRBD2 (5 bases). Specimen: blood, either unsorted or a sorted T cell fraction (not recorded which). The CDR3 region is CASSLRLTGYTDTQYF. DNA of the CDR3: TGTGCCAGCAGCTTAAGGTTAACGGGATACACAGATACGCAGTATTTT.